The clone carrying this T cell receptor beta chain was counted a few times. Its target is not known. TCRB transcripts that were expressed got sequenced, as all of the isolated RNA had been reverse transcribed. Assay used: immunoSEQ multiplex PCR; TCRdb lists only in-frame clones, some missing. The sample has 400,000 to 550,000 clones, 9.5% to 12% seen once. Researchers reported sorting CD4+ naive, central memory, regulatory and stem cell-like memory cells via CD45RO/CCR7/CD25/CD127/CD95/CD27. The data were obtained in a study of beta chain features in type 1 diabetes. Study-wide points: PCR, the amplification step, might favor shorter templates, equally in patients and controls. Among patients with Type 1 diabetes, TCRB CDR3s were moderately but significantly shorter in every one of the four CD4+ subsets.

This CDR3 contains 17 residues. V gave up 1 base and J gave up 0 bases, with 13 bases separating them. Germline CDR1 is SGDLS and CDR2 is YYNGEE. The receptor comes from a young woman in good health. The chain has TRBV9 and TRBJ2-2; D gene unclear. Sequences were obtained from naive CD4+ T cells from blood. The CDR3 nucleotides read TGTGCCAGCAGCGTATACCCGGTCCGGGCGAACACCGGGGAGCTGTTTTTT. Translated, it gives CASSVYPVRANTGELFF.